These 30 T cell receptor beta chains came from one sample sequenced in a study of blood T cells in healthy people across ages. Using a J-beta primer mix together with a sample-barcoded 5' primer, a second PCR was run for about 6 to 12 cycles. TCRdb re-called the 5' RACE reads with MiXCR, one entry per CDR3 protein. The sample includes about 1.8 million distinct CDR3 sequences, around 50% of them seen just once. Sequenced material: blood. These receptors originate from a woman aged 35 to 49 in good health.

This clonotype has a handful of counts. The J gene is TRBJ2-5, the V gene TRBV3-1, with a weak D call TRBD1 (6 bases). Germline CDR1 reads LGHDT; CDR2 reads YNNKEL (reference sequence). Trimming left V 4 bases short and J 5 bases short, with 17 bases between. The CDR3 is made up of 15 amino acids. The CDR3 region is CASSPSSGTRETQYF. The CDR3 region has the DNA TGTGCCAGCAGCCCAAGCTCCGGGACAAGGGAGACCCAGTACTTC.

The table lists this clonotype with a few counts. CDR3 loop: CASSLVTAGYNEQFF. CDR3 nucleotides: TGCGCCAGCAGCTTGGTCACGGCAGGCTACAATGAGCAGTTCTTC. The chain has TRBV5-1 and TRBJ2-1; D is unclear. The CDR3 is 15 residues long. The germline CDR1 and CDR2 sequences are SGHRS and YFSETQ. Trimming stripped 0 bases from V and 3 bases from J, with 10 bases between.

The chain employs TRBV28 and TRBJ1-5; a weak D match, TRBD1 (5 bases). The CDR3 is 12 amino acids. V lost 7 bases and J lost 12, with 16 bases in between. Germline V CDR1 and CDR2: MDHEN, SYDVKM. DNA of the CDR3: TGTGCCAGCAATACCCAGGGACGTCTCCAGCATTTT. Translation gives CASNTQGRLQHF.

This chain links TRBV12-3 or TRBV12-4 with TRBJ1-5; 9 positions match TRBD1. V trimming: 3 bases; J trimming: 4 bases; junction bases outside the gene matches: 10. This CDR3 is built from 17 residues. The CDR3 DNA reads as TGTGCCAGCAGTTTTTCCGGGTCGGACAGGGGTAATCAGCCCCAGCATTTT. It codes for CASSFSGSDRGNQPQHF.

This clonotype was seen only a few times. V and J are TRBV6-1 and TRBJ1-4; D perhaps matches TRBD1 (6 bases). Trimming took off 4 bases at V and 13 bases at J, with 10 bases between the two ends. The CDR3 sequence is 11 residues long. Germline V CDR1 and CDR2: MNHNS, SASEGT. The CDR3 is CASSVGQRLFF. The CDR3 DNA reads TGTGCCAGCAGTGTTGGACAGAGACTGTTTTTT.

This clonotype was seen more than once but under ten times. This chain joins TRBV7-2 and TRBJ2-1; 9 bases agree with TRBD2. This CDR3 contains 16 residues. Germline CDR1 SGHTA, CDR2 FQGNSA. With V trimmed by 5 bases and J by 5 bases, 10 bases remained unmatched. The CDR3 reads CASSPKALAGNNEQFF. The CDR3 coding sequence is TGTGCCAGCAGCCCCAAGGCACTAGCGGGCAACAATGAGCAGTTCTTC.

The chain has TRBV24-1 and TRBJ2-3, with D possibly being TRBD2 (6 bases). From germline, CDR1 is KGHDR and CDR2 SFDVKD. Trimming pared 0 bases from V and 5 bases from J, leaving 11 bases between. The CDR3 consists of 15 residues. Here the CDR3 DNA reads TGTGCCACCAGTGATTTGTGGAGGGGAGAAGATACGCAGTATTTT. This translates into CATSDLWRGEDTQYF.

The J gene is TRBJ2-1, the V gene TRBV7-9; possibly TRBD2 for D (7 bases). Germline assignment: CDR1 SEHNR and CDR2 FQNEAQ (reference sequence). The CDR3 runs 16 residues. The V end was cut by 3 bases, the J end by 12 bases, with 24 bases between. As DNA, the CDR3 is TGTGCCAGCAGCTTTACGGCCCCGAGGGGGGGGAGCCGGCAGTTCTTC. This codes for CASSFTAPRGGSRQFF. The variable domain in full, with the rest retrieved from reference TRBV7-9 and TRBJ2-1, is DTGVSQNPRHKITKRGQNVTFRCDPISEHNRLYWYRQTLGQGPEFLTYFQNEAQLEKSRLLSDRFSAERPKGSFSTLEIQRTEQGDSAMYLCASSFTAPRGGSRQFFGPGTRLTVL.

This clonotype was counted many times. This chain connects TRBV20-1 to TRBJ2-3, with TRBD2 as a possible D gene (7 bases). The V end was cut by 0 bases, the J end by 3 bases, with 13 bases between. The CDR3 contains 15 residues. Germline CDR1 and CDR2: DFQATT and SNEGSKA (reference sequence). The chain's CDR3 is CSARDPGGSTDTQYF. The CDR3 DNA follows: TGCAGTGCTAGAGATCCGGGGGGCTCTACAGATACGCAGTATTTT.

The V call is TRBV6-5, the J call TRBJ1-1; D call uncertain. Trimming removed 0 bases at V and 11 bases at J, with 22 bases between. CDR1 and CDR2 from the germline V gene are MNHEY and SVGAGI. CDR3 length equals 16 residues. DNA for the CDR3: TGTGCCAGCAGTTACTCGTCCCAGAACTACGTGAGTTCGGCTTTCTTT. Translated: CASSYSSQNYVSSAFF.

The table lists this clonotype with a few counts. V and J are TRBV15 and TRBJ2-5; 8 positions match TRBD2. The length of the CDR3 is 15 residues. The V segment lost 0 bases and the J segment 8 bases; nucleotides outside the gene matches: 8. Germline V lookup: CDR1 LNHNV, CDR2 YYDKDF (reference sequence). Here the CDR3 DNA reads TGTGCCACCAGCAGAGATCGGGGGACTAGGCCTACCCAGTACTTC. The encoded protein is CATSRDRGTRPTQYF.

The chain uses TRBV6-5 and TRBJ1-1, with a tentative D call TRBD1 (5 bases). CDR1 and CDR2 (germline): MNHEY, SVGAGI. The length of the CDR3 is 16 residues. Trimming took 4 bases from V and 5 from J, leaving 20 bases between them. The CDR3 region is CASSSLFKDGGTEAFF. In DNA form, the CDR3 reads TGTGCCAGCAGTTCCCTTTTCAAGGACGGGGGGACTGAAGCTTTCTTT.

The chain is built from TRBV7-6 and TRBJ2-1; D gene uncertain. Germline V gene data show CDR1 as SGHVS and CDR2 as FNYEAQ. Trimming took 5 bases from V and 0 from J, leaving 14 bases between them. The CDR3 length is 16 residues. CDR3 sequence: CASSPGQLNSYNEQFF. For the CDR3, the DNA is TGTGCCAGCAGCCCAGGCCAGCTTAACTCCTACAATGAGCAGTTCTTC.

This chain's CDR3 is CASSYRQVSWGFSSYNEQFF. The CDR3 nucleotides are TGTGCCAGCAGTTACCGACAGGTTTCTTGGGGTTTCAGCTCCTACAATGAGCAGTTCTTC. The chain couples TRBV6-5 to TRBJ2-1, with a weak D call TRBD1 (6 bases). The V end was cut by 2 bases, the J end by 0 bases, with 23 bases between. Germline V gives CDR1 MNHEY, CDR2 SVGAGI. The CDR3 has 20 residues.

This clonotype is a singleton in its sample. The chain employs TRBV12-3 or TRBV12-4 and TRBJ1-2, with a weak D call TRBD1 (5 bases). The CDR3 has 14 amino acids. V was trimmed by 5 bases and J by 5 bases, leaving 15 bases between them. The CDR3 loop is CASSDSGQGYGYTF. As DNA, the CDR3 is TGTGCCAGCAGTGATTCGGGGCAGGGATATGGCTACACCTTC.

There are a few counts of this clonotype. The chain uses TRBV5-1 and TRBJ1-2; D gene unclear. The CDR3 length is 14 residues. CDR1 and CDR2 from the germline V gene are SGHRS and YFSETQ. V was clipped by 4 bases and J by 0 bases, with 10 bases between them. This CDR3 reads CASSTQPSNYGYTF. Here the CDR3 DNA reads TGCGCCAGCAGCACACAACCGTCTAACTATGGCTACACCTTC.

This clonotype was seen more than once but under ten times. V gene TRBV7-2 combines with J gene TRBJ2-5, with D tentatively TRBD2 (6 bases). V was pared by 5 bases and J by 5 bases, with 15 bases between. This CDR3 contains 14 residues. Germline CDR1 reads SGHTA; CDR2 reads FQGNSA. CDR3 sequence: CASSHPGVMETQYF. Written as DNA, the CDR3 is TGTGCCAGCAGCCACCCGGGAGTAATGGAGACCCAGTACTTC.

This clonotype was found a few times. V is TRBV12-3 or TRBV12-4 and J is TRBJ2-3, with D perhaps assigned TRBD1 or TRBD2 (5 bases each). Trimming took off 6 bases at V and 8 bases at J, with 18 bases between the two ends. The CDR3 length is 14 residues. This CDR3 reads CASSLRGGGFTQYF. In DNA, the CDR3 is TGTGCCAGCAGCCTGCGCGGTGGGGGATTTACGCAGTATTTT.

DNA of the CDR3: TGTGCCAGCAGTGAAGGGGGGCAGGGAGATACGCAGTATTTT. Translating gives CASSEGGQGDTQYF. This chain joins TRBV2 and TRBJ2-3, with D maybe TRBD1 (6 bases). CDR1 and CDR2 from the germline V gene are SNHLY and FYNNEI. V lost 1 base and J 5 bases, leaving 10 bases between the germline ends. This CDR3 comprises 14 residues.

V usage is TRBV28 and J usage is TRBJ2-5, with TRBD2 matching over 8 bases. With 6 bases clipped from V and 5 bases from J, the junction kept 8 bases outside the gene matches. The CDR3 consists of 14 residues. Germline V lookup: CDR1 MDHEN, CDR2 SYDVKM. The CDR3 nucleotides read TGTGCCAGCAGAGTCACCGGGGGGGCCGAGACCCAGTACTTC. Its protein is CASRVTGGAETQYF.

There are a few counts of this clonotype. The chain has TRBV5-1 and TRBJ2-1; 13 bases align to TRBD2. The CDR3 length is 16 residues. After removal of 4 bases from V and 4 bases from J, the junction contained 5 bases not matched to a gene. CDR1 SGHRS and CDR2 YFSETQ come from the germline V gene. The chain's CDR3 is CASSPGTSGIYNEQFF. The CDR3, as DNA: TGCGCCAGCAGCCCTGGGACTAGCGGGATTTACAATGAGCAGTTCTTC.

The rearrangement links TRBV6-2 or TRBV6-3 to TRBJ2-4; D is perhaps TRBD2 (6 bases). The last part of the DNA fits TRBJ2-7 better; the J call may be wrong. The germline gives CDR1 MNHEY, CDR2 SVGEGT. The CDR3 extends over 12 amino acids. The DNA for the CDR3 is TGTGCCACAGGAGGGGATAACTACGAGCAGTACTTC. Its protein product is CATGGDNYEQYF.

The V gene is TRBV20-1, the J gene TRBJ2-1; 8 bases fit TRBD2. V lost 7 bases, J lost 4 bases, and 12 bases stayed unmatched. The CDR3 runs 15 residues. Germline lookup yields CDR1 DFQATT and CDR2 SNEGSKA (reference sequence). The chain's CDR3 is CSGIPGTRVYNEQFF. CDR3 DNA: TGCAGTGGAATCCCCGGGACTAGGGTTTACAATGAGCAGTTCTTC.

The J gene is TRBJ1-4, the V gene TRBV10-2; D is unresolved. Germline CDR1 and CDR2: WSHSY and SAAADI. V lost 0 bases and J 8 bases, leaving 13 bases between the germline ends. CDR3 length: 15 residues. CDR3 nucleotides: TGCGCCAGCAGTGAGTCGAAGGGTATCGGCGAAAAACTGTTTTTT. It translates to CASSESKGIGEKLFF.

This chain connects TRBV6-2 or TRBV6-3 to TRBJ2-7, with D uncertain. V lost 6 bases, J lost 5 bases, and 8 bases lay in between. The length of the CDR3 is 11 residues. CDR1 and CDR2 (germline): MNHEY, SVGEGT. The CDR3 nucleotides read TGTGCCAGCAGACCTCCCAACGAGCAGTACTTC. This gives the protein CASRPPNEQYF.

In this sample, this clonotype turned up a few times. The chain carries TRBV5-5 and TRBJ2-3, with 8 bases that match TRBD1. Germline loops: CDR1 SGHKS, CDR2 YYEKEE (reference sequence). J was trimmed by 1 base and V by 3 bases; bases with no gene match: 10. The CDR3 covers 17 residues. In DNA form, the CDR3 reads TGTGCCAGCAGCTCGCAACCACCGGGACAGGGCACAGATACGCAGTATTTT. Its protein is CASSSQPPGQGTDTQYF.

The table lists this clonotype with a few counts. The chain links TRBV7-9 to TRBJ2-5, with D possibly matching TRBD2 (6 bases). The V gene's germline CDR1 is SEHNR and CDR2 FQNEAQ (reference sequence). Trimming pared 3 bases from V and 4 bases from J, leaving 15 bases between. This CDR3 is built from 15 residues. CDR3: CASSFGTLIAETQYF. CDR3 DNA sequence: TGTGCCAGCAGCTTCGGGACTCTTATTGCAGAGACCCAGTACTTC.

In its sample, this clonotype was seen once. The rearrangement joins TRBV9 to TRBJ2-5, with D possibly TRBD1 on 5 matching bases. The V end lost 1 base, the J end lost 0 bases, and 10 bases lay between the germline ends. The CDR3 totals 15 residues. The germline V gene has CDR1 SGDLS and CDR2 YYNGEE. CDR3 DNA sequence: TGTGCCAGCAGCGTAATCCCGACAGACCAAGAGACCCAGTACTTC. This translates into CASSVIPTDQETQYF.

The chain joins TRBV4-1 to TRBJ2-7; a possible D gene is TRBD2 (6 bases). From germline, CDR1 is MGHRA and CDR2 YSYEKL. CDR3 length: 15 amino acids. V lost 1 base and J 3 bases, leaving 13 bases between the germline ends. DNA of the CDR3: TGCGCCAGCAGCCAAGCCGCGGGGAATCGCTACGAGCAGTACTTC. Its translation is CASSQAAGNRYEQYF.

This clonotype was found a few times. The rearrangement joins TRBV7-2 to TRBJ2-3; 12 bases map to TRBD2. CDR1 SGHTA and CDR2 FQGNSA come from the germline V gene. The CDR3 consists of 17 residues. Trimming cost V 0 bases and J 6 bases; bases outside gene matches: 7. The CDR3 sequence: CASSLAASGGAKDTQYF. The CDR3 nucleotides are TGTGCCAGCAGCTTAGCGGCTAGCGGGGGGGCCAAGGATACGCAGTATTTT.